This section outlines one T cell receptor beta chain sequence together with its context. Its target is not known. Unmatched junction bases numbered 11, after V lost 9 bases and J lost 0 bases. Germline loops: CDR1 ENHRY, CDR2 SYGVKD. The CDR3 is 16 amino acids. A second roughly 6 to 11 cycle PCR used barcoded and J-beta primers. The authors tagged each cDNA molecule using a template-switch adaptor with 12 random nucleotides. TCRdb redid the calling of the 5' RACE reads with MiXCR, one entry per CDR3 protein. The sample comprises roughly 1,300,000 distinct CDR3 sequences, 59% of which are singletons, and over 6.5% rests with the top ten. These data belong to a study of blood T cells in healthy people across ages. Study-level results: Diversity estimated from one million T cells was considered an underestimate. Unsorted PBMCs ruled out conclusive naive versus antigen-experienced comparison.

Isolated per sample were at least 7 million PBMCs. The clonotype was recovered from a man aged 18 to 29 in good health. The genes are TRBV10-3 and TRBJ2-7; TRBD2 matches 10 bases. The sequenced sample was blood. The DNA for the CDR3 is TGTGCCATAGGACCCCTAGCGGGAGATCTCTCCTACGAGCAGTACTTC. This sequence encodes CAIGPLAGDLSYEQYF.